This T cell receptor beta chain was documented in a study of blood T cell repertoires in COVID-19. Study details: Both acute and convalescent COVID-19 samples were obtained from the United States, Italy and Spain. Sample material is recorded as cDNA or gDNA derived from T cells, B-cell-depleted T cells, or PBMCs.

This CDR3 is built from 17 residues. CDR1 is KGHSH and CDR2 is LQKENI in the germline V gene. V dropped 0 bases and J dropped 7; count of bases not matched to a gene: 8. Under the authors' procedure: For nucleated cells, counts were estimated from reference gene primer amplification. Data came from immunoSEQ multiplex PCR; TCRdb stores just in-frame clones and leaves some out. V and J calls and clone size are copied from that table; D and trimming were computed from the DNA. The sample has a few hundred thousand clones; around 89% are singletons. The chain has TRBV18 and TRBJ2-1, with 11 bases lining up with TRBD2. This TCR was sampled from a man aged 25 to 40 with acute or convalescent COVID-19. Sequenced input: peripheral blood. The CDR3 DNA follows: TGTGCCAGCTCACCACCCGTAGCGGGAGGGCCGGGGAATGAGCAGTTCTTC. As protein: CASSPPVAGGPGNEQFF.